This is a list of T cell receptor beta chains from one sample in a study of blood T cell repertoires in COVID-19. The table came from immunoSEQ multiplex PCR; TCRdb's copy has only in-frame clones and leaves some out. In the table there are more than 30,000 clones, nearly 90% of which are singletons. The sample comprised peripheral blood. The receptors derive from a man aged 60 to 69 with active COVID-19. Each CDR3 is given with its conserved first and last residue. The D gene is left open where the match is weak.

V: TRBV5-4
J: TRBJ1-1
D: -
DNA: TGTGCCAGCAGCGCGGCGGCGGCATTGGGCACTGAAGCTTTCTTT
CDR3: CASSAAAALGTEAFF

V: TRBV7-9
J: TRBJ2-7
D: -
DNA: TGTGCCAGCAGCTTAGCACCAGGGAGGTCCTACGAGCAGTACTTC
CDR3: CASSLAPGRSYEQYF

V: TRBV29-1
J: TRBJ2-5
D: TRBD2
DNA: TGCAGCGTTCACCTGCGCGGGGGTTGGACCCAGTACTTC
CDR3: CSVHLRGGWTQYF

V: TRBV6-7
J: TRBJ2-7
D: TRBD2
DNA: TGTGCCAGCAGTTATACGGGGAGTAGCGGGCCTCGCTCCTACGAGCAGTACTTC
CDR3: CASSYTGSSGPRSYEQYF

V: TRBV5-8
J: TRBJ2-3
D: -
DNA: TGTGCCAGCAGCTTGGGCGGGGGCGCCGTTTTTATGGATACGCAGTATTTT
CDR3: CASSLGGGAVFMDTQYF

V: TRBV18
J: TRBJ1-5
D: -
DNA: TGTGCCAGCTCACCCCAGGGTAATAGCAATCAGCCCCAGCATTTT
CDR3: CASSPQGNSNQPQHF

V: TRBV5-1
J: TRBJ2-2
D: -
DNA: TGCGCCAGCAGCCAGGGACGGGGGGCCGGCGGGGAGCTGTTTTTT
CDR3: CASSQGRGAGGELFF

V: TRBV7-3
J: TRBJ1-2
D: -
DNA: TGTGCCAGCAGTTCGGGGACTAACTATGGCTACACCTTC
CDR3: CASSSGTNYGYTF

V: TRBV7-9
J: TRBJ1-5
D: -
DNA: TGTGCCAGCAGCTCCGGACAGCCTAATCAGCCCCAGCATTTT
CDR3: CASSSGQPNQPQHF

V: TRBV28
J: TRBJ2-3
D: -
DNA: TGTGCCAGCAAAAAGACAGCTAGCACAGATACGCAGTATTTT
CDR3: CASKKTASTDTQYF

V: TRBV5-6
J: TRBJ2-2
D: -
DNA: TGTGCCAGCAGCTGGCCCGGTGTAGGTAACGGAGCCGGGGAGCTGTTTTTT
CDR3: CASSWPGVGNGAGELFF

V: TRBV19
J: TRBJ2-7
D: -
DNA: TGTGCCAGTAGTATCTCCGGAGGAATAGCCTACGAGCAGTACTTC
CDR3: CASSISGGIAYEQYF

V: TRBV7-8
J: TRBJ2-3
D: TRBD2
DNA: TGTGCCAGCAGCAGCGCGCGGGGGAGGAATACGCAGTATTTT
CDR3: CASSSARGRNTQYF

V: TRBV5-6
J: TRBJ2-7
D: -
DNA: TGTGCCAGCAGCTTGCTCGGCCGGGATGACTACGAGCAGTACTTC
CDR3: CASSLLGRDDYEQYF

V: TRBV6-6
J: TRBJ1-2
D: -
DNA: TGTGCCAGCTCGGGAACAAGAAACGCCAACTATGGCTACACCTTC
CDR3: CASSGTRNANYGYTF

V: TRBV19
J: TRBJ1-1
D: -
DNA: TGTGCCAGTAGTACGGACTTACGGCAAGCTTTCTTT
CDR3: CASSTDLRQAFF

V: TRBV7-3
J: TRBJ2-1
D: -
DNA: TGTGCCAGCAGCTTAACGCGGCGGGGATACGACAATGAGCAGTTCTTC
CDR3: CASSLTRRGYDNEQFF